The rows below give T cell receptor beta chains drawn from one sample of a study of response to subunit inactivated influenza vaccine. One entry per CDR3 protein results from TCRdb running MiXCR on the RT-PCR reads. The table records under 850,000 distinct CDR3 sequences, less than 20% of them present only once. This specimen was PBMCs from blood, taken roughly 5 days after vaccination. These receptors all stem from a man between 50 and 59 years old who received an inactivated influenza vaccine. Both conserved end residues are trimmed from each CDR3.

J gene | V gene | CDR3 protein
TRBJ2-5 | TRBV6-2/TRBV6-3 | ASSGRTGKQRETQY
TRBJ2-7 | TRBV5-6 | ASSLSGLADSYEQY
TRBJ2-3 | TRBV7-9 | ASSPGQFDSTDTQY
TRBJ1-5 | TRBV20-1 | SARDAGNSNQPQH
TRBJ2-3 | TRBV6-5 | ASSYPTFQGPADTQY
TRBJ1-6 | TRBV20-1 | SARGLGNSPLH
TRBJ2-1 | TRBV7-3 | ASSKWTRAHEQF
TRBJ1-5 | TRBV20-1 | SARVRAGINQPQH
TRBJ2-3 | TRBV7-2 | ASSLAASSFTDTQY
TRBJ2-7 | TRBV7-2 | ASSLTGSASEQY
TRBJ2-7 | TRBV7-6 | ASSPRDRGSYEQY
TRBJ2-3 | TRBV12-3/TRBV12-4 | ASSLIKNTQY
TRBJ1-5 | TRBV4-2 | ASSQERRVDQPQH
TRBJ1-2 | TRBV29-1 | SIPDGAGYT
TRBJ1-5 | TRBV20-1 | SARDLLTGGNQPQH